This TCR beta chain comes out of a study of metastatic and nonmetastatic thyroid tumors. Overall study context: The authors compared repertoires across blood and tumor or nodule tissue from malignant and benign thyroid patients.

This clone has ten or more counts. Its antigen remains unknown. There were no patients who had received any treatment before thyroid surgery. Losses at the gene ends were 6 bases for V and 5 bases for J; bases not matched to a gene: 6. The V gene's germline CDR1 is KGHSH and CDR2 LQKENI. The CDR3 has 13 residues. General study points: Patients with malignant thyroid tumors reportedly had significantly higher TCR beta diversity than those with benign nodules, in blood and tumor.

Methods used by the authors: CDR3 was compared across clinicopathological groups, and the resulting differences were used to build a distant-metastasis classifier for papillary thyroid cancer. TCRdb re-analyzed the PCR reads using MiXCR. V and J calls and clone size were set by TCRdb, not the authors. The sample holds more than 20,000 clones, roughly 20% seen once. This TCR came from a female donor with papillary thyroid cancer or a benign thyroid nodule (not recorded which). Some clones in this sample may be carry-over from other donors' samples. The chain carries TRBV18 and TRBJ2-7; 8 positions agree with TRBD2. Material: blood. The CDR3 loop reads CASSPGTSNEQYF. CDR3 sequence (DNA): TGTGCCAGCTCTCCCGGGACTAGTAACGAGCAGTACTTC.